This TCR beta chain came from a study of response to subunit inactivated influenza vaccine. General study findings and limits: Authors suggested each seasonal flu vaccination may recruit only limited numbers of new T cells.

Each CDR3 protein is one row after TCRdb ran MiXCR on the RT-PCR reads. The sample lists roughly 790,000 distinct CDR3 sequences; approximately 21% were seen once. Between the trimmed V and J ends, which lost 2 bases and 4 bases, there was a span of 15 bases. CDR3 length: 16 residues. Per the germline V gene, CDR1 is MNHNS and CDR2 is SASEGT. Comment on this clonotype: Its matching antigen is unknown.

The sequencing used PBMCs from blood, collected roughly 5 days after vaccination. This TCR derives from a man aged 50 to 60 who received an inactivated influenza vaccine. This chain connects TRBV6-1 to TRBJ1-5; tentative D call: TRBD1 (6 bases). This CDR3 is CASSERYRAANQPQHF. The CDR3 bases are TGTGCCAGCAGTGAACGATACAGGGCAGCGAATCAGCCCCAGCATTTT.